One and the same sample provided the 26 T cell receptor beta chains below, sequenced in a study of CD8+ T cells in alopecia areata. Treatment described: oral pan-JAK inhibitor, 5-10 mg twice daily. RNA extraction was followed by reverse transcription into cDNA, which acted as the sequencing template. Only in-frame clones appear in the TCRdb table, and some are missing; sequencing was by immunoSEQ multiplex PCR. The sample has about 190,000 clones; about 60% are singletons. This specimen consisted of CD4+ T cells sorted from blood, obtained at week 4, from a patient treated with tofacitinib. These receptors were obtained from a human donor with alopecia areata.

The J gene is TRBJ2-5, the V gene TRBV6-6, with D maybe TRBD2 (6 bases). The CDR3 spans 14 residues. Deletions cut 1 base from V and 5 bases from J, with 11 bases between. Germline CDR1 is MNHNY and CDR2 is SVGAGI (reference sequence). The CDR3 reads CASSYWRGEETQYF. Here the CDR3 DNA reads TGTGCCAGCAGTTACTGGAGGGGAGAGGAGACCCAGTACTTC.

The chain uses TRBV6-1 and TRBJ2-1; TRBD2 matches 10 bases. V shed 6 bases and J 1 base; nucleotides not matched to a gene: 3. The CDR3 contains 15 residues. Germline V CDR1 and CDR2: MNHNS, SASEGT. Here the CDR3 DNA reads TGTGCCAGCAGCCCTAGCGGGGGATCCTACAATGAGCAGTTCTTC. The encoded protein is CASSPSGGSYNEQFF.

The rearrangement uses TRBV29-1 and TRBJ1-5; perhaps TRBD1 as D (5 bases). Germline V gene sequence: CDR1 SQVTM, CDR2 ANQGSEA. This CDR3 comprises 13 residues. V was pared by 5 bases and J by 1 base, with 9 bases between. The CDR3 DNA sequence: TGCAGCGTTCGACAGACCAGCAATCAGCCCCAGCATTTT. Protein sequence: CSVRQTSNQPQHF.

This chain uses TRBV29-1 with TRBJ2-7; the D is unclear. The germline V gene has CDR1 SQVTM and CDR2 ANQGSEA. Trimming left V 3 bases short and J 7 bases short, with 7 bases between. The CDR3 spans 10 residues. The CDR3 reads CSVDVPEQYF. Written as DNA, the CDR3 is TGCAGCGTTGACGTCCCGGAGCAGTACTTC.

This clone was observed a handful of times. The chain links TRBV5-1 to TRBJ2-7, with 9 bases that match TRBD1. With V trimmed by 0 bases and J by 5 bases, 6 bases remained unmatched. This CDR3 contains 15 residues. Germline assignment: CDR1 SGHRS and CDR2 YFSETQ. The CDR3 reads CASSLVGTGIDEQYF. CDR3 DNA sequence: TGCGCCAGCAGCTTGGTCGGGACAGGGATTGACGAGCAGTACTTC.

This clone has more than one count but fewer than ten. The V call is TRBV29-1, the J call TRBJ1-5, with 7 bases that match TRBD1. The CDR3 runs 13 residues. The germline V gene encodes CDR1 SQVTM and CDR2 ANQGSEA. Unmatched junction bases numbered 3, after V lost 4 bases and J lost 3 bases. As DNA, the CDR3 is TGCAGCGTTGGACAGGGTGCCAATCAGCCCCAGCATTTT. This gives the protein CSVGQGANQPQHF.

The J gene is TRBJ2-1, the V gene TRBV27; 8 nucleotides line up with TRBD2. V shed 5 bases, J shed 7 bases, and the junction held 10 bases outside the gene matches. The CDR3 runs 15 residues. Germline-derived CDR1 and CDR2 are MNHEY and SMNVEV (reference sequence). The CDR3 DNA reads as TGTGCCAGCAGTCCCGCGGGACTAGGTTCTAATGAGCAGTTCTTC. This codes for CASSPAGLGSNEQFF.

This clone was detected a few times. The chain has TRBV2 and TRBJ2-5; no clear D. V shed 4 bases and J shed 2 bases, with 5 bases lying between them. The CDR3 spans 12 residues. The V gene's germline CDR1 is SNHLY and CDR2 FYNNEI. The CDR3 reads CASSAYQETQYF. Here the CDR3 DNA reads TGTGCCAGCAGTGCCTATCAAGAGACCCAGTACTTC.

This clone has only a few counts. The gene calls are TRBV7-8 and TRBJ2-5; 7 bases align to TRBD1. CDR3 length: 20 amino acids. V was pared by 3 bases and J by 0 bases, with 19 bases of the junction left unmatched. Germline CDR1 reads SGHVS; CDR2 reads FQNEAQ. DNA for the CDR3: TGTGCCAGCAGCTTCCCGAGGGGGCGGAACCCCCACGGGTACCAAGAGACCCAGTACTTC. Translating gives CASSFPRGRNPHGYQETQYF.

This clone has more than one count but fewer than ten. The chain recombines TRBV5-1 with TRBJ2-5; 7 bases match TRBD1. The V and J ends lost 0 bases and 6 bases, in that order; junction bases with no gene match: 8. Germline V lookup: CDR1 SGHRS, CDR2 YFSETQ. The CDR3 is 15 amino acids. The CDR3 nucleotides read TGCGCCAGCAGCTTGGGTTTAGGGGGCGGTCAGACCCAGTACTTC. Its translation: CASSLGLGGGQTQYF.

The V call is TRBV5-1, the J call TRBJ2-7; 8 bases are shared with TRBD1. Germline V lookup: CDR1 SGHRS, CDR2 YFSETQ. V dropped 1 base and J dropped 4; count of bases not matched to a gene: 1. The CDR3 length is 13 residues. CDR3 loop: CASSLRTGYEQYF. CDR3 coding DNA: TGCGCCAGCAGCTTGAGGACAGGGTACGAGCAGTACTTC.

V usage is TRBV27 and J usage is TRBJ1-4; TRBD1 aligns across 9 bases. This CDR3 is built from 14 residues. Looked up from germline, CDR1 is MNHEY and CDR2 is SMNVEV (reference sequence). Losses at the gene ends were 3 bases for V and 8 bases for J; bases not matched to a gene: 4. CDR3 sequence: CASSFTGGHEKLFF. The CDR3 nucleotides read TGTGCCAGCAGTTTTACAGGGGGCCACGAAAAACTGTTTTTT. The variable domain in full, completed from reference TRBV27 and TRBJ1-4, reads EAQVTQNPRYLITVTGKKLTVTCSQNMNHEYMSWYRQDPGLGLRQIYYSMNVEVTDKGDVPEGYKVSRKEKRNFPLILESPSPNQTSLYFCASSFTGGHEKLFFGSGTQLSVL.

Remarks on this clone: Other nucleotide sequences in the sample specify the same CDR3. This chain links TRBV30 with TRBJ1-1; no clear D gene. The germline gives CDR1 GTSNPN, CDR2 SVGIG (reference sequence). Trimming took off 3 bases at V and 0 bases at J, with 11 bases between the two ends. This CDR3 spans 14 amino acids. The chain's CDR3 is CAWSPTQMNTEAFF. As DNA, the CDR3 is TGTGCCTGGAGCCCTACCCAAATGAACACTGAAGCTTTCTTT.

This chain connects TRBV28 to TRBJ2-7; possibly TRBD1 for D (6 bases). V lost 5 bases to trimming and J lost 5 bases, with 10 bases between them. CDR1 MDHEN and CDR2 SYDVKM come from the germline V gene. CDR3 size: 12 residues. The DNA of the CDR3 is TGTGCCAGCAGTCGGACAGTGGACGAGCAGTACTTC. It specifies CASSRTVDEQYF.

V and J are TRBV11-2 and TRBJ1-1; no clear D gene. The CDR3 extends over 13 amino acids. CDR1 is SGHAT and CDR2 is FQNNGV in the germline V gene. The V gene lost 5 bases and the J gene lost 11 bases, with 18 bases spanning the gap. This chain's CDR3 is CASSPSREPPAFF. In nucleotides, the CDR3 is TGTGCCAGCAGCCCGTCCCGGGAGCCTCCTGCTTTCTTT. Together with reference TRBV11-2 and TRBJ1-1, the CDR3 gives the full variable domain: EAGVAQSPRYKIIEKRQSVAFWCNPISGHATLYWYQQILGQGPKLLIQFQNNGVVDDSQLPKDRFSAERLKGVDSTLKIQPAKLEDSAVYLCASSPSREPPAFFGQGTRLTVV.

This chain joins TRBV28 and TRBJ2-7; D gene uncertain. CDR3 length equals 11 residues. V lost 7 bases and J lost 3, with 7 bases in between. Germline CDR1 and CDR2: MDHEN and SYDVKM. The CDR3 nucleotides are TGTGCCAGCACCTTCCTCTACGAGCAGTACTTC. This gives the protein CASTFLYEQYF.

V and J are TRBV30 and TRBJ2-5; D gene uncertain. The CDR3 is made up of 11 amino acids. From germline, CDR1 is GTSNPN and CDR2 SVGIG (reference sequence). The ends were cut back, 0 bases at V and 4 bases at J, with 3 bases in the middle. The CDR3 coding sequence is TGTGCCTGGAGTGTTCCAGAGACCCAGTACTTC. It translates to CAWSVPETQYF.

This chain connects TRBV5-4 to TRBJ2-5; 7 bases align to TRBD2. V was clipped by 3 bases and J by 5 bases; unmatched bases: 10. Germline values: CDR1 SGHNT, CDR2 YYREEE (reference sequence). This CDR3 comprises 15 residues. CDR3: CASSSGPSGWETQYF. The CDR3 DNA is TGTGCCAGCAGCTCTGGGCCTAGCGGTTGGGAGACCCAGTACTTC.

The chain carries TRBV14 and TRBJ2-2; no clear D gene. Deletions cut 4 bases from V and 7 bases from J, with 10 bases between. The CDR3 contains 13 residues. Looked up from germline, CDR1 is SGHDN and CDR2 is FVKESK. DNA of the CDR3: TGTGCCAGCAGCCCGTTTTTCGGCGGGGAGCTGTTTTTT. Translation: CASSPFFGGELFF.

This chain links TRBV5-1 with TRBJ2-5, with D tentatively TRBD2 (5 bases). CDR1 and CDR2 from the germline V gene are SGHRS and YFSETQ. The CDR3 contains 15 residues. Trimming pared 1 base from V and 0 bases from J, leaving 10 bases between. Here the CDR3 reads CASSLTGEYQETQYF. The CDR3 region has the DNA TGCGCCAGCAGCTTGACTGGGGAGTACCAAGAGACCCAGTACTTC.

V is TRBV29-1 and J is TRBJ2-1; D may be TRBD1 (5 bases). This CDR3 region has 15 residues. V dropped 5 bases and J dropped 3 bases, with 17 bases sitting between them. Germline CDR1 reads SQVTM; CDR2 reads ANQGSEA. The CDR3 reads CSVSSGRALYNEQFF. Here the CDR3 DNA reads TGCAGCGTTTCGTCGGGCAGGGCTCTCTACAATGAGCAGTTCTTC.

This CDR3 reads CASSPPHGEAFF. The DNA of the CDR3 is TGTGCCAGCAGCCCCCCACACGGGGAGGCTTTCTTT. The chain joins TRBV7-2 to TRBJ1-1; unclear D gene. Deletions cut 5 bases from V and 11 bases from J, with 15 bases between. CDR1 and CDR2 from the germline V gene are SGHTA and FQGNSA. The CDR3 extends over 12 amino acids.

The chain recombines TRBV11-3 with TRBJ2-1; D tentatively fits TRBD1 or TRBD2 (5 bases each). The CDR3 covers 12 residues. The V gene's germline CDR1 is SGHNT and CDR2 YENEEA. The V gene lost 8 bases and the J gene lost 4 bases, with 9 bases spanning the gap. The CDR3 protein is CASGGRYNEQFF. For the CDR3, the DNA is TGTGCCAGCGGGGGACGGTACAATGAGCAGTTCTTC.

This clone appeared once. The V and J genes are TRBV28 and TRBJ2-7; 9 positions agree with TRBD1. Losses at the gene ends were 10 bases for V and 5 bases for J; bases not matched to a gene: 15. The CDR3 has 15 amino acids. From germline, CDR1 is MDHEN and CDR2 SYDVKM. CDR3: CATINGGTGSNEQYF. The CDR3 DNA sequence: TGTGCCACTATTAATGGCGGGACAGGGAGCAACGAGCAGTACTTC.

This sequence joins TRBV10-1 and TRBJ2-5; D unresolved. This CDR3 comprises 16 residues. The V gene's germline CDR1 is WNHNN and CDR2 SYGVQD (reference sequence). The V end lost 4 bases, the J end lost 1 base, and 16 bases lay between the germline ends. The CDR3 here is CASSAQIDITQETQYF. DNA of the CDR3: TGCGCCAGCAGTGCCCAGATCGACATCACCCAAGAGACCCAGTACTTC.

This chain uses TRBV5-6 with TRBJ2-2; D ambiguous. In germline, CDR1 is SGHDT, CDR2 YYEEEE. V was trimmed by 4 bases and J by 7 bases, leaving 17 bases between them. The CDR3 length is 15 residues. The CDR3 sequence: CASSPTRSGHGELFF. The CDR3, as DNA: TGTGCCAGCAGCCCCACCCGATCCGGGCACGGGGAGCTGTTTTTT. The full variable domain, in which reference TRBV5-6 and TRBJ2-2 provide the parts outside the CDR3, is DAGVTQSPTHLIKTRGQQVTLRCSPKSGHDTVSWYQQALGQGPQFIFQYYEEEERQRGNFPDRFSGHQFPNYSSELNVNALLLGDSALYLCASSPTRSGHGELFFGEGSRLTVL.